The 22 T cell receptor beta chains below come from one sample, sequenced in a study of cytomegalovirus exposure and HLA in healthy donors. The primer mix had 60 Vbeta and 13 Jbeta primers. Libraries were prepared by immunoSEQ multiplex PCR; TCRdb keeps only in-frame clonotypes and omits some of them. The sample comprises about 130,000 clones, about 80% of which are singletons, and about 1.8% rests with the top ten. Specimen: PBMCs. The source of these receptors is a woman aged 50 to 60 in good health and CMV-seronegative.

Regarding this clone: Other DNA sequences in this sample translate to the same CDR3. The V call is TRBV30, the J call TRBJ2-5; TRBD2 agrees at 12 bases. Germline V gene sequence: CDR1 GTSNPN, CDR2 SVGIG (reference sequence). V shed 2 bases and J 5 bases; nucleotides not matched to a gene: 9. CDR3 length: 16 residues. The CDR3: CAWSPLLAGGGETQYF. The CDR3 DNA is TGTGCCTGGAGTCCTCTCCTAGCGGGAGGGGGGGAGACCCAGTACTTC.

The chain employs TRBV30 and TRBJ2-3; a possible D gene is TRBD2 (6 bases). There are 15 residues in the CDR3. Germline-derived CDR1 and CDR2 are GTSNPN and SVGIG (reference sequence). Trimming removed 5 bases from V and 0 bases from J, with 15 bases in between. CDR3 nucleotides: TGTGCCTGGGAGGGGAGGCTTTGGAGCACAGATACGCAGTATTTT. Translation: CAWEGRLWSTDTQYF.

The J gene is TRBJ1-1, the V gene TRBV7-8, with D tentatively TRBD1 (6 bases). CDR3 size: 15 residues. V lost 3 bases, J lost 0 bases, and 11 bases lay in between. The germline V gene encodes CDR1 SGHVS and CDR2 FQNEAQ. CDR3 DNA: TGTGCCAGCAGCTTTATGGGGGGGCTGAACACTGAAGCTTTCTTT. Protein sequence: CASSFMGGLNTEAFF.

A remark on this clone: One end of the junction fails to match germline, which may point to a read error. The J gene is TRBJ2-7, the V gene TRBV7-9; D is possibly TRBD2 (6 bases). In germline, CDR1 is SEHNR, CDR2 FQNEAQ (reference sequence). This CDR3 has 13 amino acids. The CDR3 loop is CSSSSTTSYEQYF. The CDR3 nucleotides read TGTTCCAGCAGCTCCACGACTAGCTACGAGCAGTACTTC.

The rearrangement uses TRBV10-3 and TRBJ1-1; the D gene is possibly TRBD1 (6 bases). V was shortened by 0 bases and J by 5 bases, with 13 bases between the two germline ends. This CDR3 comprises 15 residues. Germline lookup yields CDR1 ENHRY and CDR2 SYGVKD. This chain's CDR3 is CAISESGRGWTEAFF. The CDR3 region has the DNA TGTGCCATCAGTGAGTCGGGCAGGGGTTGGACTGAAGCTTTCTTT.

This chain uses TRBV28 with TRBJ1-4; no clear D. The CDR3 spans 15 residues. V was pared by 3 bases and J by 6 bases, with 14 bases between. Germline-derived CDR1 and CDR2 are MDHEN and SYDVKM. DNA for the CDR3: TGTGCCAGCAGTTTCCTCGGGGAGGCAGATGAAAAACTGTTTTTT. It codes for CASSFLGEADEKLFF.

The CDR3 nucleotides are TGTGCCAGCAGTAAAAGTTCCGGGACAGGGTACGAGCAGTACTTC. Residues: CASSKSSGTGYEQYF. The gene calls are TRBV7-8 and TRBJ2-7, with 9 positions matching TRBD1. The V and J ends lost 6 bases and 4 bases, in that order; junction bases with no gene match: 10. Germline V lookup: CDR1 SGHVS, CDR2 FQNEAQ. The CDR3 extends over 15 amino acids.

The CDR3 nucleotides read TGTGCCAGCAGTGAAGTTGCGGAGGGGTACAATGAGCAGTTCTTC. The encoded protein is CASSEVAEGYNEQFF. This chain uses TRBV6-4 with TRBJ2-1; the D gene is possibly TRBD2 (6 bases). The V end lost 3 bases, the J end lost 4 bases, and 13 bases lay between the germline ends. The CDR3 consists of 15 residues. The germline V gene encodes CDR1 MRHNA and CDR2 SNTAGT.

The chain links TRBV7-3 to TRBJ1-2, with TRBD1 matching 9 bases. CDR3 length: 13 amino acids. Germline CDR1 reads SGHTA; CDR2 reads FQGTGA. J lost 8 bases, V lost 5 bases, and 6 bases had no gene match. CDR3 sequence reads: CASSLNRGQGYTF. CDR3 bases: TGTGCCAGCAGCCTAAACAGGGGGCAAGGCTACACCTTC.

The J gene is TRBJ1-5, the V gene TRBV19, with D uncertain. Trimming shortened V by 4 bases and J by 4 bases, and 8 bases separated the two germline ends. This CDR3 has 13 amino acids. CDR1 and CDR2 (germline): LNHDA, SQIVND (reference sequence). The CDR3 coding sequence is TGTGCCAGTAGTACTATACGAAATCAGCCCCAGCATTTT. Its translation: CASSTIRNQPQHF.

There are a few counts of this clone. This rearrangement joins TRBV7-9 to TRBJ2-3; D gene uncertain. Germline CDR1 reads SEHNR; CDR2 reads FQNEAQ (reference sequence). CDR3 length equals 13 residues. The germline V and J ends were trimmed by 10 bases and 2 bases, with 13 bases remaining between them. CDR3 region: CATTELNTDTQYF. The CDR3 DNA reads as TGTGCCACAACAGAATTAAACACAGATACGCAGTATTTT.

V usage is TRBV5-1 and J usage is TRBJ2-7, with 8 positions matching TRBD1. V dropped 4 bases and J dropped 1; count of bases not matched to a gene: 7. Germline CDR1 and CDR2: SGHRS and YFSETQ. This CDR3 is 15 amino acids long. In DNA, the CDR3 is TGCGCCAGCAGCCGGACCGGGACAGGATCCTACGAGCAGTACTTC. As protein: CASSRTGTGSYEQYF.

The J gene is TRBJ1-2, the V gene TRBV6-5; 8 bases are a match to TRBD1. With V trimmed by 5 bases and J by 4 bases, 9 bases remained unmatched. The CDR3 consists of 15 residues. The germline V gene has CDR1 MNHEY and CDR2 SVGAGI. This chain's CDR3 is CASSPGQEGVYGYTF. The CDR3 DNA reads TGTGCCAGCAGTCCGGGACAGGAAGGGGTCTATGGCTACACCTTC.

This chain joins TRBV30 and TRBJ2-1; the D is unclear. The CDR3 length is 13 residues. The V gene lost 0 bases and the J gene lost 4 bases, with 7 bases spanning the gap. Germline V gives CDR1 GTSNPN, CDR2 SVGIG (reference sequence). The CDR3 here is CAWSVVEYNEQFF. CDR3 bases: TGTGCCTGGAGTGTGGTGGAGTACAATGAGCAGTTCTTC.

This rearrangement joins TRBV29-1 to TRBJ2-5, with no clear D. CDR1 and CDR2 (germline): SQVTM, ANQGSEA. Trimming removed 7 bases at V and 5 bases at J, with 8 bases between. This CDR3 region has 10 residues. The CDR3: CSAAAETQYF. DNA for the CDR3: TGCAGCGCTGCCGCGGAGACCCAGTACTTC.

Concerning this clone itself: The junction departs from germline at one end; a sequencing error may be responsible. The chain is built from TRBV7-6 and TRBJ1-4; perhaps TRBD1 as D (5 bases). The CDR3 is 17 amino acids. Germline-derived CDR1 and CDR2 are SGHVS and FNYEAQ. CDR3 sequence reads: CASSLAPGRATNEKLFF. The CDR3 nucleotides are TGTGCCAGCAGCCTAGCCCCCGGCAGGGCAACTAATGAAAAACTGTTTTTT.

The V call is TRBV7-9, the J call TRBJ2-7; D is unclear. Per germline, CDR1 SEHNR and CDR2 FQNEAQ (reference sequence). CDR3 length: 18 residues. The V end lost 1 base, the J end lost 0 bases, and 19 bases lay between the germline ends. The CDR3 region has the DNA TGTGCCAGCAGCTTAGATCTAACACGACGAGGCACCTCCTACGAGCAGTACTTC. It encodes CASSLDLTRRGTSYEQYF.

The J gene is TRBJ1-1, the V gene TRBV7-2, with a tentative D call TRBD1 (6 bases). This CDR3 contains 14 residues. V shed 3 bases and J shed 1 base, with 9 bases lying between them. Germline CDR1 and CDR2: SGHTA and FQGNSA. CDR3 protein: CASSFDRRNTEAFF. The CDR3 coding sequence is TGTGCCAGCAGCTTCGACAGGAGGAACACTGAAGCTTTCTTT.

This clone was detected a few times. The chain uses TRBV6-5 and TRBJ2-1; the D gene is possibly TRBD2 (6 bases). The V gene's germline CDR1 is MNHEY and CDR2 SVGAGI. Trimming took 8 bases from V and 8 from J, leaving 19 bases between them. There are 14 residues in the CDR3. The CDR3 DNA is TGTGCCAGCGCCTTTGTCGGGAGTGGGGATGAGCAGTTCTTC. Translated: CASAFVGSGDEQFF.

The rearrangement links TRBV7-2 to TRBJ2-2, with no clear D. Germline assignment: CDR1 SGHTA and CDR2 FQGNSA. The CDR3 is made up of 15 amino acids. Trimming cost V 5 bases and J 3 bases, with 13 bases left between them. The CDR3 sequence: CASSSRDGYTGELFF. The DNA of the CDR3 is TGTGCCAGCAGCAGCCGAGACGGGTACACCGGGGAGCTGTTTTTT.

The chain employs TRBV15 and TRBJ2-1; 7 nucleotides match TRBD2. Trimming at V came to 0 bases and at J to 4 bases, leaving 6 bases not matched to a gene. The germline gives CDR1 LNHNV, CDR2 YYDKDF (reference sequence). The length of the CDR3 is 16 residues. Here the CDR3 DNA reads TGTGCCACCAGCAGAGATAACCCGGGAGGTTACAATGAGCAGTTCTTC. It is translated as CATSRDNPGGYNEQFF.

As regards this clone: Other DNA sequences in the same sample also yield this CDR3. This rearrangement joins TRBV18 to TRBJ2-1, with TRBD2 as a possible D gene (6 bases). The ends were cut back, 3 bases at V and 6 bases at J, with 6 bases in the middle. Germline-derived CDR1 and CDR2 are KGHSH and LQKENI. This CDR3 is 12 amino acids long. This chain's CDR3 is CASSPGGNEQFF. The CDR3 DNA sequence: TGTGCCAGCTCACCGGGGGGCAATGAGCAGTTCTTC.